A single sample gave rise to the 21 T cell receptor beta chains below, sequenced in a study of shared clonotypes between healthy human individuals. Clones were read by immunoSEQ multiplex PCR, and TCRdb kept only the in-frame ones, dropping some. The repertoire has approximately 530,000 clones, approximately 94% of them found once; the top ten carry around 0.067%. Input material: naive CD4+ T cells sorted from blood. Subset of the sample: CD45RA+ positively selected. Source of these receptors: a woman in her 30s in good health.

The rearrangement uses TRBV6-6 and TRBJ2-5; no definite D call. The J call may be wrong; the DNA end is better matched by TRBJ2-7. This CDR3 is 14 amino acids long. Per germline, CDR1 MNHNY and CDR2 SVGAGI (reference sequence). The CDR3 protein is CASSYDSISYEQYF. The CDR3, as DNA: TGTGCCAGCAGTTACGATAGTATAAGCTACGAGCAGTACTTC.

In its sample, this clone was seen once. The chain carries TRBV20-1 and TRBJ2-5; D is unclear. The V gene's germline CDR1 is DFQATT and CDR2 SNEGSKA (reference sequence). Trimming took 2 bases from V and 5 from J, leaving 6 bases between them. The CDR3 sequence is 11 residues long. CDR3 amino acids: CSARMGETQYF. The CDR3 nucleotides read TGCAGTGCTAGAATGGGCGAGACCCAGTACTTC.

The count of this clone is one. This rearrangement joins TRBV28 to TRBJ1-6, with 7 bases that match TRBD1. Trimming took 6 bases from V and 9 from J; bases not matched to a gene: 2. The CDR3 is 12 amino acids. The germline V gene encodes CDR1 MDHEN and CDR2 SYDVKM. Here the CDR3 DNA reads TGTGCCAGCAGAAAGGGGGCTTCACCCCTCCACTTT. Protein: CASRKGASPLHF.

The chain uses TRBV7-9 and TRBJ2-7; D might be TRBD1 or TRBD2, each matching 5 bases. The CDR3 runs to 15 residues. Germline CDR1 reads SEHNR; CDR2 reads FQNEAQ (reference sequence). V was cut by 5 bases and J by 2 bases, with 16 bases left in between. The CDR3 here is CASSRQGTGTYEQYF. The CDR3 nucleotides are TGTGCCAGCAGCCGACAAGGGACGGGAACCTACGAGCAGTACTTC. Combining the CDR3 with reference TRBV7-9 and TRBJ2-7 gives the whole variable domain DTGVSQNPRHKITKRGQNVTFRCDPISEHNRLYWYRQTLGQGPEFLTYFQNEAQLEKSRLLSDRFSAERPKGSFSTLEIQRTEQGDSAMYLCASSRQGTGTYEQYFGPGTRLTVT.

V is TRBV28 and J is TRBJ1-3, with D perhaps TRBD1 (5 bases). Germline assignment: CDR1 MDHEN and CDR2 SYDVKM. The CDR3 extends over 14 amino acids. Trimming took 8 bases from V and 0 from J, leaving 11 bases between them. The CDR3 region has the DNA TGTGCCAGCGGCAGGGCTAGCTCTGGAAACACCATATATTTT. Translated: CASGRASSGNTIYF.

CDR3 in amino acids: CASRLSGSTYNEQFF. CDR3 sequence (DNA): TGTGCAAGTCGCTTAAGCGGGAGCACCTACAATGAGCAGTTCTTC. The J gene is TRBJ2-1, the V gene TRBV12-2; the table's D gene call, TRBD2, was not cross checked with the DNA. TRBV12-2 is a documented pseudogene. This CDR3 is built from 15 residues.

The V gene is TRBV10-3, the J gene TRBJ2-5; 7 bases line up with TRBD1. Trimming removed 6 bases from V and 2 bases from J; junction bases left unmatched: 3. The CDR3 runs 13 residues. Germline values: CDR1 ENHRY, CDR2 SYGVKD. CDR3 DNA: TGTGCCATCAGACCGGGACAGCAAGAGACCCAGTACTTC. Protein product: CAIRPGQQETQYF.

The rearrangement joins TRBV5-4 to TRBJ2-2, with 11 bases identical to TRBD1. Germline V CDR1 and CDR2: SGHNT, YYREEE (reference sequence). V was pared by 3 bases and J by 5 bases, with 3 bases of the junction left unmatched. The CDR3 is 15 amino acids. CDR3 nucleotides: TGTGCCAGCAGCTCCCGGGACAGGGGGACCGGGGAGCTGTTTTTT. Translation gives CASSSRDRGTGELFF.

Comment on this clone: Other DNA sequences in this specimen translate into the identical CDR3. This chain's CDR3 is CASSLVQGNTGELFF. The CDR3 DNA sequence: TGCGCCAGCAGCTTGGTTCAGGGAAATACCGGGGAGCTGTTTTTT. This chain uses TRBV5-1 with TRBJ2-2; D might be TRBD1 (5 bases). CDR1 SGHRS and CDR2 YFSETQ come from the germline V gene. The V end was cut by 0 bases, the J end by 5 bases, with 11 bases between. CDR3 length: 15 residues.

V and J are TRBV19 and TRBJ1-5; TRBD1 agrees at 8 bases. Looked up from germline, CDR1 is LNHDA and CDR2 is SQIVND (reference sequence). Trimming took 8 bases from V and 2 from J; bases not matched to a gene: 5. CDR3 length equals 14 residues. In DNA, the CDR3 is TGTGCCAGTGAGGACAGGGTCGGCAATCAGCCCCAGCATTTT. This translates into CASEDRVGNQPQHF.

The V and J genes are TRBV5-1 and TRBJ2-7; 7 bases are shared with TRBD1. J gave up 5 bases and V 4 bases, and 9 bases lay outside the gene matches. CDR3 length: 14 residues. From germline, CDR1 is SGHRS and CDR2 YFSETQ. The CDR3 loop is CASSTDRAPNEQYF. As DNA, the CDR3 is TGCGCCAGCAGCACAGACAGGGCTCCCAACGAGCAGTACTTC.

This sequence joins TRBV19 and TRBJ2-2; TRBD2 matches 7 bases. In germline, CDR1 is LNHDA, CDR2 SQIVND (reference sequence). This CDR3 comprises 14 residues. V shed 8 bases and J 0 bases; nucleotides not matched to a gene: 3. The CDR3 protein is CASVSGTNTGELFF. CDR3 nucleotides: TGTGCCAGTGTAAGCGGGACGAACACCGGGGAGCTGTTTTTT.

V and J are TRBV27 and TRBJ2-7; 15 nucleotides agree with TRBD2. The CDR3 loop spans 16 amino acids. CDR1 MNHEY and CDR2 SMNVEV come from the germline V gene (reference sequence). V lost 7 bases to trimming and J lost 7 bases; unmatched junction nucleotides: 11. CDR3 nucleotides: TGTGCCAGCACCGCTTCCGGACTAGCGGGAGGGTGGGAGCAGTACTTC. This encodes CASTASGLAGGWEQYF.

The rearrangement uses TRBV29-1 and TRBJ2-1; 13 bases agree with TRBD2. With V trimmed by 5 bases and J by 9 bases, 4 bases remained unmatched. The V gene's germline CDR1 is SQVTM and CDR2 ANQGSEA. This CDR3 contains 13 residues. CDR3 region: CSVRTSGSSEQFF. For the CDR3, the DNA is TGCAGCGTTAGGACTAGCGGGAGTTCTGAGCAGTTCTTC.

The V and J genes are TRBV7-9 and TRBJ1-1; D uncertain. The V gene lost 4 bases and the J gene lost 11 bases, with 17 bases spanning the gap. The CDR3 is made up of 13 amino acids. Germline loops: CDR1 SEHNR, CDR2 FQNEAQ (reference sequence). CDR3 in amino acids: CASSSPADGAAFF. The CDR3 DNA is TGTGCCAGCAGCTCTCCTGCGGATGGTGCTGCTTTCTTT.

The chain recombines TRBV18 with TRBJ2-7; possibly TRBD2 for D (7 bases). This CDR3 is 13 amino acids long. Trimming stripped 1 base from V and 6 bases from J, with 10 bases between. From germline, CDR1 is KGHSH and CDR2 LQKENI. DNA for the CDR3: TGTGCCAGCTCACCACAGGGGGAGGGCGAGCAGTACTTC. Translating gives CASSPQGEGEQYF.

The chain links TRBV7-2 to TRBJ2-1; the D is unclear. Trimming left V 5 bases short and J 0 bases short, with 5 bases between. This CDR3 has 13 residues. Per the germline V gene, CDR1 is SGHTA and CDR2 is FQGNSA. As DNA, the CDR3 is TGTGCCAGCAGCAAAAGCTCCTACAATGAGCAGTTCTTC. Amino acid sequence: CASSKSSYNEQFF.

This clone was counted once. V and J are TRBV14 and TRBJ1-1; no reliable D call. The germline V gene encodes CDR1 SGHDN and CDR2 FVKESK. The CDR3 length is 13 residues. The V and J ends lost 0 bases and 11 bases respectively, with 13 bases between them. CDR3 coding DNA: TGTGCCAGCAGCCAAGATTGGGTAGGGCGGGCTTTCTTT. Residues: CASSQDWVGRAFF.

The chain has TRBV2 and TRBJ2-3; unclear D gene. Germline V lookup: CDR1 SNHLY, CDR2 FYNNEI. With 1 base removed from V and 2 bases from J, the gap between germline ends came to 4 bases. The CDR3 is made up of 13 amino acids. The CDR3 sequence is CASSEGTTDTQYF. The CDR3 nucleotides are TGTGCCAGCAGTGAAGGGACCACAGATACGCAGTATTTT.

This chain connects TRBV28 to TRBJ1-5, with unresolved D. This CDR3 has 11 amino acids. Germline-derived CDR1 and CDR2 are MDHEN and SYDVKM. Between the trimmed V and J ends, which lost 6 bases and 4 bases, there was a span of 4 bases. The CDR3 is CASSINQPQHF. DNA of the CDR3: TGTGCCAGCAGCATTAATCAGCCCCAGCATTTT.

The V gene is TRBV6-1, the J gene TRBJ1-4; the D is unclear. This CDR3 has 18 amino acids. Between the trimmed V and J ends, which lost 4 bases and 0 bases, there was a span of 18 bases. Germline V gives CDR1 MNHNS, CDR2 SASEGT. The CDR3: CASSGLRAGRATNEKLFF. The CDR3 nucleotides are TGTGCCAGCAGTGGACTTAGGGCAGGCCGAGCAACTAATGAAAAACTGTTTTTT.